These T cell receptor beta chains were read from a single sample in a study of graft-versus-host responses after intestinal transplantation. Sequencing was performed with immunoSEQ multiplex PCR; in TCRdb, only in-frame clones are kept and a portion is missing. The sample holds 85,000 to 100,000 clones, around 93% seen once. Their recognized antigens are unknown. The material was unstimulated CD4+ T cells sorted from spleen or lymph node cells, obtained before transplant. These receptors were taken from a human donor who was the organ donor for an intestinal transplant. CDR3s include the opening cysteine and the closing phenylalanine or tryptophan.

j_call v_call cdr3_aa
TRBJ1-5 TRBV21-1 CASSKPGNQPQHF
TRBJ1-2 TRBV10-3 CAISRGEIYGYTF
TRBJ2-7 TRBV5-4 CASSLVLRGGYEQYF
TRBJ2-3 TRBV30 CAWSVRREGTDTQYF
TRBJ1-1 TRBV13 CASSLNPRNTEAFF
TRBJ1-3 TRBV11-2 CASSFAGENTIYF
TRBJ1-1 TRBV5-1 CASSLFGGNTEAFF
TRBJ2-7 TRBV7-8 CASSLDLAGESEQYF
TRBJ2-1 TRBV28 CASISGRRYNEQFF
TRBJ2-4 TRBV29-1 CSVVSFGGEVGLAKNIQYF
TRBJ2-2 TRBV5-1 CASIRGSENTGELFF
TRBJ1-6 TRBV5-5 CASSRQGVIINSPLHF
TRBJ2-1 TRBV5-1 CASSNNRGNNEQFF
TRBJ2-7 TRBV27 CASSFSSGDVIYEQYF
TRBJ1-3 TRBV10-1 CASSERQRASGNTIYF
TRBJ2-1 TRBV5-1 CASSWSGRGGNEQFF
TRBJ1-2 TRBV10-3 CAISESEWTGNGYTF
TRBJ1-2 TRBV9 CASSVSSEGSGGYTF
TRBJ1-1 TRBV7-9 CASSSRLHRGTEAFF
TRBJ2-1 TRBV6-1 CASSELRDEQFF
TRBJ2-1 TRBV28 CASTGSGLAGLGEEQFF
TRBJ2-3 TRBV7-3 CASSLSRDRGTDTQYF
TRBJ1-2 TRBV28 CASRVAGRGYGYTF
TRBJ2-1 TRBV29-1 CSVGDSEQFF